Below are 7 T cell receptor beta chains sequenced from a single sample in a study of CD8+CD57+ T cells in acquired aplastic anemia. Both TCR beta VDJ combination and CDR3 sequence profiling were carried out. Genomic DNA was the template for this profiling. TCRdb re-called the reads with MiXCR, one entry per CDR3 protein. The repertoire holds 300,000 or so distinct CDR3 sequences, 45% to 65% seen once, with 7% to 9% in the top ten. The source material was sorted CD4+, CD8+, or CD8+CD57+ T cells (not recorded which) from PBMCs. The source is a human donor with severe aplastic anemia or a healthy control (not recorded which).

This chain joins TRBV19 and TRBJ1-6, with D possibly matching TRBD1 (6 bases). Germline V gives CDR1 LNHDA, CDR2 SQIVND (reference sequence). The CDR3 totals 15 residues. V dropped 5 bases and J dropped 10 bases, with 18 bases sitting between them. The DNA of the CDR3 is TGTGCCAGTAGTGTCGCCGGGACACTTCGGTCACCCCTCCACTTT. This codes for CASSVAGTLRSPLHF.

The chain uses TRBV27 and TRBJ1-5, with D perhaps matching TRBD1 (5 bases). This CDR3 has 15 amino acids. CDR1 and CDR2 from the germline V gene are MNHEY and SMNVEV (reference sequence). Trimming took off 10 bases at V and 6 bases at J, with 22 bases between the two ends. The CDR3 DNA is TGTGCCAACCCCGAAGGACAAGTCTATGCTCAGCCCCAGCATTTT. Translating gives CANPEGQVYAQPQHF.

This chain joins TRBV9 and TRBJ2-6; tentative D call: TRBD2 (6 bases). V dropped 0 bases and J dropped 1 base, with 8 bases sitting between them. This CDR3 comprises 16 residues. CDR1 is SGDLS and CDR2 is YYNGEE in the germline V gene. This chain's CDR3 is CASSVARESGANVLTF. In DNA, the CDR3 is TGTGCCAGCAGCGTAGCTCGGGAGTCTGGGGCCAACGTCCTGACTTTC.

This clonotype came up many times. The V gene is TRBV12-3 or TRBV12-4, the J gene TRBJ1-5; D gene ambiguous. The CDR3 consists of 15 residues. Trimming shortened V by 3 bases and J by 0 bases, and 9 bases separated the two germline ends. In DNA, the CDR3 is TGTGCCAGCAGTTTGCTAGGGAATAGCAATCAGCCCCAGCATTTT. Translating gives CASSLLGNSNQPQHF.

This chain links TRBV7-9 with TRBJ1-1; D uncertain. This CDR3 has 11 amino acids. Trimming stripped 5 bases from V and 5 bases from J, with 6 bases between. The germline V gene encodes CDR1 SEHNR and CDR2 FQNEAQ (reference sequence). CDR3 DNA sequence: TGTGCCAGCAGCCGACAAACTGAAGCTTTCTTT. Residues: CASSRQTEAFF.

Regarding this clonotype: Just one base apart from a much larger clone, this may be a read error. This rearrangement joins TRBV6-5 to TRBJ2-3, with TRBD2 matching over 7 bases. Germline V lookup: CDR1 MNHEY, CDR2 SVGAGI. The CDR3 runs to 16 residues. Unmatched junction bases numbered 6, after V lost 2 bases and J lost 1 base. CDR3 residues: CASSYPRGDCTDTQYF. The CDR3 nucleotides are TGTGCCAGCAGTTACCCTCGGGGGGATTGCACAGATACGCAGTATTTT.

The chain links TRBV7-9 to TRBJ2-1; D may be TRBD1 or TRBD2 (6 bases each). Germline values: CDR1 SEHNR, CDR2 FQNEAQ (reference sequence). V lost 5 bases to trimming and J lost 8 bases, with 13 bases between them. The CDR3 length is 13 residues. The CDR3 loop is CASSTLGGDEQFF. CDR3 nucleotide sequence: TGTGCCAGCAGCACCCTCGGGGGCGATGAGCAGTTCTTC.